The 13 T cell receptor beta chains below all came from one sample that was sequenced in a study of shared clonotypes between healthy human individuals. Profiled with immunoSEQ multiplex PCR; TCRdb holds only in-frame clones, not every one. The data contain 1.4 million or so clones, approximately 98.5% of them singletons. The specimen sequenced was naive CD4+ T cells sorted from blood. The subset: CD45RA+ positively selected. The origin of the receptors is a young man in good health.

This chain connects TRBV7-8 to TRBJ1-1; no clear D gene. Germline values: CDR1 SGHVS, CDR2 FQNEAQ. Trimming left V 0 bases short and J 1 base short, with 6 bases between. This CDR3 has 14 amino acids. CDR3 region: CASSLASRNTEAFF. The CDR3 DNA is TGTGCCAGCAGCTTAGCATCCCGGAACACTGAAGCTTTCTTT.

This clone has a single count. The V call is TRBV9, the J call TRBJ2-3; D is unclear. The CDR3 has 13 residues. Trimming took 4 bases from V and 6 from J, leaving 12 bases between them. Germline CDR1 SGDLS, CDR2 YYNGEE. Here the CDR3 DNA reads TGTGCCAGCAGCCCTCGCCCCGGGGATACGCAGTATTTT. Encoded protein: CASSPRPGDTQYF.

The chain's CDR3 is CASSRDRDLNQPQHF. The CDR3 nucleotides read TGTGCCAGCAGCCGGGACAGGGACCTCAATCAGCCCCAGCATTTT. The chain is built from TRBV14 and TRBJ1-5; 9 nucleotides line up with TRBD1. The germline gives CDR1 SGHDN, CDR2 FVKESK. CDR3 length: 15 residues. The V gene end was trimmed by 4 bases and the J gene end by 3 bases; junction bases not matched to a gene: 4.

This clone was seen only once. The rearrangement joins TRBV28 to TRBJ2-7; D is unclear. From germline, CDR1 is MDHEN and CDR2 SYDVKM. This CDR3 comprises 12 residues. V lost 6 bases to trimming and J lost 5 bases, with 11 bases between them. The CDR3 coding sequence is TGTGCCAGCAGCGCCACCCCAGACGAGCAGTACTTC. It codes for CASSATPDEQYF.

The chain recombines TRBV6-1 with TRBJ1-5; TRBD1 might be the D (5 bases). Trimming shortened V by 7 bases and J by 11 bases, and 12 bases separated the two germline ends. The CDR3 contains 11 residues. Germline values: CDR1 MNHNS, CDR2 SASEGT. CDR3 in amino acids: CASTGRLAQHF. The CDR3 coding sequence is TGTGCCAGCACGGGACGGTTGGCCCAGCATTTT.

The chain couples TRBV2 to TRBJ1-1; D remains unclear. The CDR3 has 14 residues. Trimming stripped 2 bases from V and 7 bases from J, with 14 bases between. CDR1 is SNHLY, CDR2 FYNNEI, per germline. The CDR3 sequence: CASSELSGRNEAFF. DNA of the CDR3: TGTGCCAGCAGTGAATTAAGCGGCAGGAATGAAGCTTTCTTT.

The rearrangement links TRBV5-1 to TRBJ2-6, with D hard to call. This CDR3 region has 20 residues. The germline V and J ends were trimmed by 1 base and 4 bases, with 24 bases remaining between them. Germline V lookup: CDR1 SGHRS, CDR2 YFSETQ. The CDR3 reads CASSLKGQAPIDSGANVLTF. The CDR3 DNA is TGCGCCAGCAGCTTGAAAGGGCAGGCCCCTATAGACTCCGGGGCCAACGTCCTGACTTTC.

The chain employs TRBV5-4 and TRBJ2-7; no clear D gene. Germline V gives CDR1 SGHNT, CDR2 YYREEE (reference sequence). V dropped 2 bases and J dropped 3 bases, with 9 bases sitting between them. The CDR3 runs to 13 residues. The CDR3 coding sequence is TGTGCCAGCAGCTTAAATATTGACTACGAGCAGTACTTC. It encodes CASSLNIDYEQYF.

The J gene is TRBJ1-1, the V gene TRBV28; no clear D. Germline V gene data show CDR1 as MDHEN and CDR2 as SYDVKM. Trimming removed 5 bases at V and 1 base at J, with 5 bases between. This CDR3 contains 12 residues. The CDR3 DNA reads as TGTGCCAGCAGTCCGAGGAACACTGAAGCTTTCTTT. Residues: CASSPRNTEAFF.

The CDR3 nucleotides read TGTGCCAGCAGCGTAGCTTCCGGGGAGCTGTTTTTT. Amino acid sequence: CASSVASGELFF. V and J are TRBV9 and TRBJ2-2; no definite D call. With 0 bases removed from V and 6 bases from J, the gap between germline ends came to 3 bases. Per the germline V gene, CDR1 is SGDLS and CDR2 is YYNGEE. This CDR3 is built from 12 residues. Together with reference TRBV9 and TRBJ2-2, the CDR3 gives the full variable domain: DSGVTQTPKHLITATGQRVTLRCSPRSGDLSVYWYQQSLDQGLQFLIQYYNGEERAKGNILERFSAQQFPDLHSELNLSSLELGDSALYFCASSVASGELFFGEGSRLTVL.

The chain employs TRBV5-1 and TRBJ1-2; D ambiguous. V was pared by 2 bases and J by 6 bases, with 11 bases between. Germline-derived CDR1 and CDR2 are SGHRS and YFSETQ. This CDR3 has 13 amino acids. CDR3 DNA sequence: TGCGCCAGCAGCTTAGGGTATCATCATGGCTACACCTTC. Its protein product is CASSLGYHHGYTF.

The chain uses TRBV12-5 and TRBJ2-1; weak D call: TRBD2 (6 bases). With 0 bases removed from V and 7 bases from J, the gap between germline ends came to 10 bases. The CDR3 extends over 14 amino acids. CDR1 and CDR2 from the germline V gene are LGHNT and FRNRAP. CDR3 protein: CASGLVPGRNEQFF. The DNA of the CDR3 is TGTGCTAGTGGTTTGGTACCGGGGAGGAATGAGCAGTTCTTC.

The chain recombines TRBV5-6 with TRBJ1-5; possible D gene TRBD1, 6 bases. This CDR3 spans 19 amino acids. V lost 4 bases and J lost 6, with 29 bases in between. CDR1 is SGHDT and CDR2 is YYEEEE in the germline V gene. CDR3 coding DNA: TGTGCCAGCAGCCAAGCCGGTGGTCAGGGGCGACAACGCCGTCAGCCCCAGCATTTT. This codes for CASSQAGGQGRQRRQPQHF.